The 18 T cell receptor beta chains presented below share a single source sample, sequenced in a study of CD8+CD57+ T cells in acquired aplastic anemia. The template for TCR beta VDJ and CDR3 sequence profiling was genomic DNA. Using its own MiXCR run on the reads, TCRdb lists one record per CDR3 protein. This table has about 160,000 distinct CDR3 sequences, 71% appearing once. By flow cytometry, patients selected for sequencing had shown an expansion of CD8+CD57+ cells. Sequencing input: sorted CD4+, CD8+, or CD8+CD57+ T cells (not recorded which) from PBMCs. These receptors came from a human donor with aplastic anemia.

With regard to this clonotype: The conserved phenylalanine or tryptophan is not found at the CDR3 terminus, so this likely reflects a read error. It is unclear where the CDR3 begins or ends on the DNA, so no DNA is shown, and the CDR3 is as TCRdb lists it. The CDR3 spells CASSFAPG. J is TRBJ2-7 and V is TRBV5-1; the table's D call, TRBD1, was not checked against the DNA. CDR1 SGHRS and CDR2 YFSETQ come from the germline V gene. The CDR3 length equals 8 residues, ends included.

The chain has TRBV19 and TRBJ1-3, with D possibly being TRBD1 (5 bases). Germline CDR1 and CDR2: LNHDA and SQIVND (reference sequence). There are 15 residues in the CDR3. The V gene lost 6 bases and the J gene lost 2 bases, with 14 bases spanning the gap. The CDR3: CASSFRVQPGNTIYF. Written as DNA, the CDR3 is TGTGCCAGTAGCTTCAGGGTTCAACCTGGAAACACCATATATTTT.

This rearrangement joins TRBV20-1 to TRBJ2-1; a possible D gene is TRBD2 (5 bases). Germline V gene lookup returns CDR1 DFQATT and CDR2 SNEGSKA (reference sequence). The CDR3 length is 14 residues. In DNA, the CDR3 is TGCAGCGTTGATGCCGGGGATACGGACAATGAGCAGTTCTTC. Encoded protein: CSVDAGDTDNEQFF.

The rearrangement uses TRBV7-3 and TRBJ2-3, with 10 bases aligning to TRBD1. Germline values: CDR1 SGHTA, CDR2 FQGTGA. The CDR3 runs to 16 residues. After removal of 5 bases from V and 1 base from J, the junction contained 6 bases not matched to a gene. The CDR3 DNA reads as TGTGCCAGCAGCACTATGGGACAGGGGCGCACAGATACGCAGTATTTT. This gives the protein CASSTMGQGRTDTQYF.

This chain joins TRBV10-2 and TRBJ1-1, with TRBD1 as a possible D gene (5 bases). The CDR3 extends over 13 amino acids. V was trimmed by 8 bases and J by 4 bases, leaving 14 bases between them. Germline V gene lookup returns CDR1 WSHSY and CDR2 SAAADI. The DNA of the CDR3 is TGCGCCAGCCGGAGGGGAGTTGGCACTGAAGCTTTCTTT. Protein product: CASRRGVGTEAFF.

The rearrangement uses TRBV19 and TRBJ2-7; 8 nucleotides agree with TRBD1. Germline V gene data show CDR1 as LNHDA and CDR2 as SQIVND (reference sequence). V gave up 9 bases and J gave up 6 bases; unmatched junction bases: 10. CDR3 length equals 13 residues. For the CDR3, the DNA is TGTGCCAGCTCCGGGACAGGCTCCCTCGAGCAGTACTTC. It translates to CASSGTGSLEQYF.

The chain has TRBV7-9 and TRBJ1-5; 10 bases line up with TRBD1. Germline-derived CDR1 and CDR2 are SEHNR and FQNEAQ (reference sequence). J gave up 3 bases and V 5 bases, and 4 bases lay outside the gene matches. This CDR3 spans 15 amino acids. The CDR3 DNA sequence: TGTGCCAGCAGCATGGGACAGGGGAACAATCAGCCCCAGCATTTT. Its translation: CASSMGQGNNQPQHF.

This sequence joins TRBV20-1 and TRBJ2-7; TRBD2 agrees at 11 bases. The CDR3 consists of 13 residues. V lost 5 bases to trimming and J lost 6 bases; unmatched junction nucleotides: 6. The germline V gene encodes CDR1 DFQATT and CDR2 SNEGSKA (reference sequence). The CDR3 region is CSAPGLAGTEQYF. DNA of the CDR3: TGCAGTGCTCCAGGACTAGCGGGCACCGAGCAGTACTTC.

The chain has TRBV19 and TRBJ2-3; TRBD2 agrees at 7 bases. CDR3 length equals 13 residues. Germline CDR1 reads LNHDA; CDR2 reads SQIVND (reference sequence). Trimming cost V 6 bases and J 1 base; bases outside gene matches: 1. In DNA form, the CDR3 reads TGTGCCAGTAGGGCGGGGGGCACAGATACGCAGTATTTT. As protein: CASRAGGTDTQYF.

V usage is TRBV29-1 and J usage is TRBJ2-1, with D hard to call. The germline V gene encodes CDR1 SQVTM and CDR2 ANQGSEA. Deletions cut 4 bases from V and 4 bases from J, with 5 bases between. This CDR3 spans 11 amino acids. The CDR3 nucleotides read TGCAGCGTTGTTTCTTACAATGAGCAGTTCTTC. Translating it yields CSVVSYNEQFF.

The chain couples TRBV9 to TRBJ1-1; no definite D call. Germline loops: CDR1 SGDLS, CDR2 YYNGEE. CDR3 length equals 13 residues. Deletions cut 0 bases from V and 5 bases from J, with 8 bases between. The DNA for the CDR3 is TGTGCCAGCAGCGTAGACCCCGGAACTGAAGCTTTCTTT. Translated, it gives CASSVDPGTEAFF. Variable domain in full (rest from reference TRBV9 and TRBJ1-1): DSGVTQTPKHLITATGQRVTLRCSPRSGDLSVYWYQQSLDQGLQFLIQYYNGEERAKGNILERFSAQQFPDLHSELNLSSLELGDSALYFCASSVDPGTEAFFGQGTRLTVV.

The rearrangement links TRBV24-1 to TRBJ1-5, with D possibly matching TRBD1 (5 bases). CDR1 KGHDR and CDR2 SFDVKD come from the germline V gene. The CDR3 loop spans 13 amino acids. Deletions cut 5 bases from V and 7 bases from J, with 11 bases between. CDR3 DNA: TGTGCCACCAGTGGAGGGTGGGGGCAGCCCCAGCATTTT. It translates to CATSGGWGQPQHF.

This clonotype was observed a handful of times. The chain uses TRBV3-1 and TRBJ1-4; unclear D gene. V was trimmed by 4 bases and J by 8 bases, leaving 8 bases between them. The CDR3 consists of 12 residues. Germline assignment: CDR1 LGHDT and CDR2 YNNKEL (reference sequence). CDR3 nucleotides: TGTGCCAGCAGCCGAAGAGAGGAAAAACTGTTTTTT. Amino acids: CASSRREEKLFF.

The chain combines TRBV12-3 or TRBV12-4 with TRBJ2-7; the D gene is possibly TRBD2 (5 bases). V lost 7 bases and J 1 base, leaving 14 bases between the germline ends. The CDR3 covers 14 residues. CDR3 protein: CASTMRANSYEQYF. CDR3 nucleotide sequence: TGTGCCAGCACCATGCGGGCCAATTCCTACGAGCAGTACTTC.

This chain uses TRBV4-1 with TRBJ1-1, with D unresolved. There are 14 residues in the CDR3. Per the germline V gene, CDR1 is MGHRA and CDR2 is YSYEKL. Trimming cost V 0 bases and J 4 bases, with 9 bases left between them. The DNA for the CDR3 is TGCGCCAGCAGCCAAGATCCCTGGGGCACTGAAGCTTTCTTT. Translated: CASSQDPWGTEAFF.

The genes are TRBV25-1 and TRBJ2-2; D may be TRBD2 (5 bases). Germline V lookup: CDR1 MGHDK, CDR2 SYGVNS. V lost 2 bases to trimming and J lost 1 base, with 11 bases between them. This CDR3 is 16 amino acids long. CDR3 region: CASSERAGLNTGELFF. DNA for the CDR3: TGTGCCAGCAGTGAAAGGGCAGGACTGAACACCGGGGAGCTGTTTTTT.

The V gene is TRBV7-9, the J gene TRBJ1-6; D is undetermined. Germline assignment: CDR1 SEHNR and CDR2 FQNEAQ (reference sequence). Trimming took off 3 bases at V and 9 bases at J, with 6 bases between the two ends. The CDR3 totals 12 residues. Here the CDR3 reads CASSLNGSPLHF. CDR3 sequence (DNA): TGTGCCAGCAGCTTGAACGGTTCACCCCTCCACTTT.

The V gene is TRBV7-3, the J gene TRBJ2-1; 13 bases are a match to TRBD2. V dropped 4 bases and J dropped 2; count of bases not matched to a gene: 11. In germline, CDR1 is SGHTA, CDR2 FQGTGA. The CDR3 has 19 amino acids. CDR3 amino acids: CASSSKSGLAGVPYNEQFF. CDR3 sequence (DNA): TGTGCCAGCAGCTCAAAATCCGGACTAGCGGGGGTACCCTACAATGAGCAGTTCTTC. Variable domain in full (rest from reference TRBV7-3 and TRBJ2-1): GAGVSQTPSNKVTEKGKYVELRCDPISGHTALYWYRQSLGQGPEFLIYFQGTGAADDSGLPNDRFFAVRPEGSVSTLKIQRTERGDSAVYLCASSSKSGLAGVPYNEQFFGPGTRLTVL.